This entry lists 26 T cell receptor beta chains sequenced from one sample in a study of T cells in Graves' hyperthyroidism and ophthalmopathy. The CDR3 regions of TCR beta were amplified from RNA transcripts. An initial round of RT-PCR targeting the TCR CDR3 relied on the HTBI primer set. Each CDR3 protein gets one entry after TCRdb re-called the multiplex PCR reads with MiXCR. The table lists more than 500,000 distinct CDR3 sequences, about 16% of them singletons, with around 4% in the top ten. Sequenced input: blood. The receptor set was obtained from a woman aged 25 to 39 with Graves' hyperthyroidism.

In this sample, this clonotype turned up many times. The V gene is TRBV11-2, the J gene TRBJ2-3, with D hard to call. Trimming removed 1 base at V and 0 bases at J, with 11 bases between. Germline V lookup: CDR1 SGHAT, CDR2 FQNNGV. The CDR3 covers 16 residues. The CDR3 sequence is CASSLGQEPSTDTQYF. DNA of the CDR3: TGTGCCAGCAGCTTAGGTCAGGAGCCCAGCACAGATACGCAGTATTTT.

The V gene is TRBV20-1, the J gene TRBJ2-5; D assignment may be TRBD1 or TRBD2 (5 bases each). Germline CDR1 is DFQATT and CDR2 is SNEGSKA (reference sequence). V lost 2 bases, J lost 7 bases, and 29 bases lay in between. The CDR3 length is 18 residues. The CDR3 sequence is CSARSLLSFRDLEGTQYF. The CDR3 DNA sequence: TGCAGTGCTAGATCACTCCTCTCGTTCCGGGACCTGGAAGGGACCCAGTACTTC.

At least ten counts were recorded for this clonotype. CDR3: CASSGTGAMNTEAFF. Here the CDR3 DNA reads TGTGCCAGCAGCGGTACAGGTGCCATGAACACTGAAGCTTTCTTT. The chain links TRBV5-5 to TRBJ1-1, with D tentatively TRBD1 (5 bases). Germline loops: CDR1 SGHKS, CDR2 YYEKEE (reference sequence). V dropped 4 bases and J dropped 0 bases, with 13 bases sitting between them. The CDR3 has 15 residues.

The chain joins TRBV6-1 to TRBJ2-3; 7 bases fit TRBD2. Per the germline V gene, CDR1 is MNHNS and CDR2 is SASEGT. V shed 6 bases, J shed 0 bases, and the junction held 9 bases outside the gene matches. CDR3 length: 16 amino acids. The CDR3 loop reads CASSPTLASSTDTQYF. Here the CDR3 DNA reads TGTGCCAGCAGCCCTACACTAGCGAGTAGCACAGATACGCAGTATTTT.

This clonotype was counted ten times or more. The chain uses TRBV27 and TRBJ2-7; TRBD2 matches at 10 bases. The CDR3 contains 14 residues. V trimming: 10 bases; J trimming: 2 bases; junction bases outside the gene matches: 8. The germline V gene encodes CDR1 MNHEY and CDR2 SMNVEV (reference sequence). The CDR3 nucleotides read TGTGCCACACAAGAGCGGGAGGGGGCCTACGAGCAGTACTTC. It yields the protein CATQEREGAYEQYF.

This clonotype was observed a handful of times. The rearrangement joins TRBV9 to TRBJ2-2, with D perhaps given as TRBD1 or TRBD2 (6 bases each). The CDR3 consists of 16 residues. The V end was cut by 0 bases, the J end by 8 bases, with 17 bases between. From germline, CDR1 is SGDLS and CDR2 YYNGEE. CDR3 in amino acids: CASSVAGGLRMGELFF. In DNA form, the CDR3 reads TGTGCCAGCAGCGTAGCTGGGGGGCTACGAATGGGGGAGCTGTTTTTT.

This clonotype occurred many times. The chain has TRBV5-1 and TRBJ2-2, with 10 bases that match TRBD2. Germline lookup yields CDR1 SGHRS and CDR2 YFSETQ. This CDR3 region has 16 residues. V dropped 3 bases and J dropped 6; count of bases not matched to a gene: 8. The CDR3 DNA sequence: TGCGCCAGCAGCTCGTCTAGCGGGGGTACTGCCGGGGAGCTGTTTTTT. Translated: CASSSSSGGTAGELFF.

This clonotype appeared a few times. The rearrangement uses TRBV30 and TRBJ2-3, with D hard to call. The germline V gene encodes CDR1 GTSNPN and CDR2 SVGIG (reference sequence). V shed 2 bases and J shed 4 bases, with 16 bases lying between them. This CDR3 has 15 residues. DNA for the CDR3: TGTGCCTGGAGTCTGGCCTCCAATGGAGCAGATACGCAGTATTTT. It encodes CAWSLASNGADTQYF.

The sample holds many counts of this clonotype. The chain uses TRBV5-5 and TRBJ2-3; D not certain. The CDR3 is made up of 15 amino acids. Germline V lookup: CDR1 SGHKS, CDR2 YYEKEE (reference sequence). With 6 bases removed from V and 0 bases from J, the gap between germline ends came to 14 bases. For the CDR3, the DNA is TGTGCCAGCACCCTAGACGGAAGAAGCACAGATACGCAGTATTTT. Translating gives CASTLDGRSTDTQYF.

The chain carries TRBV29-1 and TRBJ2-1; TRBD2 aligns across 7 bases. Germline CDR1 SQVTM, CDR2 ANQGSEA. With 4 bases clipped from V and 6 bases from J, the junction kept 6 bases outside the gene matches. The CDR3 is 13 amino acids. The CDR3 nucleotides read TGCAGCGTTGGTGGGACTATGGGCAATGAGCAGTTCTTC. This codes for CSVGGTMGNEQFF.

The chain links TRBV7-3 to TRBJ2-1; D perhaps matches TRBD2 (6 bases). The V and J ends lost 3 bases and 6 bases respectively, with 18 bases between them. CDR1 and CDR2 from the germline V gene are SGHTA and FQGTGA. The CDR3 totals 16 residues. The CDR3 here is CASSFRRGLFGNEQFF. CDR3 nucleotides: TGTGCCAGCAGCTTTCGGCGGGGCCTTTTTGGCAATGAGCAGTTCTTC.

The chain uses TRBV30 and TRBJ2-6; D is unclear. CDR3 length: 14 residues. V lost 4 bases, J lost 0 bases, and 7 bases lay in between. The germline gives CDR1 GTSNPN, CDR2 SVGIG (reference sequence). The CDR3 sequence is CAWTGFSGANVLTF. DNA of the CDR3: TGTGCCTGGACTGGCTTCTCTGGGGCCAACGTCCTGACTTTC.

Many counts were recorded for this clonotype. The V and J genes are TRBV11-2 and TRBJ2-3, with 7 bases matching TRBD2. The CDR3 sequence is 14 residues long. J was trimmed by 5 bases and V by 7 bases; bases with no gene match: 9. The germline gives CDR1 SGHAT, CDR2 FQNNGV. CDR3 protein: CASTPTGGKDTQYF. CDR3 bases: TGTGCCAGCACCCCCACGGGGGGTAAAGATACGCAGTATTTT.

This clonotype was counted at least ten times. The CDR3 loop is CASSLKGRGGRGETQYF. The CDR3 bases are TGTGCCAGCAGTTTAAAGGGTAGGGGTGGGCGAGGAGAGACCCAGTACTTC. J is TRBJ2-5 and V is TRBV27, with D possibly being TRBD1 (5 bases). CDR3 length: 17 residues. V lost 2 bases, J lost 4 bases, and 20 bases lay in between. Looked up from germline, CDR1 is MNHEY and CDR2 is SMNVEV (reference sequence).

This clonotype was observed at least ten times. The rearrangement links TRBV28 to TRBJ1-4, with 7 positions matching TRBD1. CDR3 length: 12 residues. V shed 10 bases, J shed 8 bases, and the junction held 7 bases outside the gene matches. CDR1 and CDR2 from the germline V gene are MDHEN and SYDVKM. The CDR3 here is CATNRGGEKLFF. In nucleotides, the CDR3 is TGTGCCACCAACAGGGGTGGGGAAAAACTGTTTTTT.

This clonotype was seen a handful of times. The chain couples TRBV28 to TRBJ1-2; TRBD1 is a possible D gene (5 bases). The CDR3 consists of 12 residues. Trimming stripped 10 bases from V and 6 bases from J, with 15 bases between. Germline CDR1 MDHEN, CDR2 SYDVKM. The CDR3 bases are TGTGCCACCAGCCCCTCAGGGCATGGCTACACCTTC. It specifies CATSPSGHGYTF.

This clonotype came up many times. The V call is TRBV11-2, the J call TRBJ2-1; 9 positions agree with TRBD2. J gave up 8 bases and V 4 bases, and 9 bases lay outside the gene matches. This CDR3 contains 15 residues. CDR1 SGHAT and CDR2 FQNNGV come from the germline V gene. The CDR3 sequence: CASSSPGGREDEQFF. The CDR3 coding sequence is TGTGCCAGCAGCTCCCCTGGCGGGAGGGAGGATGAGCAGTTCTTC.

This clonotype has ten or more counts. The chain couples TRBV6-1 to TRBJ1-5; 7 bases map to TRBD1. The CDR3 runs 16 residues. J lost 0 bases, V lost 7 bases, and 9 bases had no gene match. CDR1 is MNHNS, CDR2 SASEGT, per germline. CDR3 region: CASTGTDAYSNQPQHF. DNA of the CDR3: TGTGCCAGCACCGGGACAGATGCTTATAGCAATCAGCCCCAGCATTTT.

In this sample, this clonotype turned up a few times. The chain employs TRBV5-1 and TRBJ2-5, with D hard to call. Trimming removed 4 bases at V and 4 bases at J, with 20 bases between. The CDR3 spans 16 residues. In germline, CDR1 is SGHRS, CDR2 YFSETQ. The CDR3 DNA follows: TGCGCCAGCAGCCCCTTCCGTGGGCCGGCAGGAGAGACCCAGTACTTC. Translated: CASSPFRGPAGETQYF.

In its sample, this clonotype was seen many times. CDR3 protein: CASGQGYEQYF. Here the CDR3 DNA reads TGTGCTTCGGGACAGGGGTACGAGCAGTACTTC. The chain recombines TRBV10-3 with TRBJ2-7; 10 bases line up with TRBD1. The length of the CDR3 is 11 residues. Germline V CDR1 and CDR2: ENHRY, SYGVKD.

This clonotype was found many times. The chain uses TRBV28 and TRBJ2-1, with TRBD2 identical over 10 bases. Germline V gene data show CDR1 as MDHEN and CDR2 as SYDVKM. V trimming: 5 bases; J trimming: 5 bases; junction bases outside the gene matches: 9. The CDR3 sequence is 16 residues long. The DNA for the CDR3 is TGTGCCAGCAGTCCCCCCCTAGCGGGAGTTGACAATGAGCAGTTCTTC. It is translated as CASSPPLAGVDNEQFF.

The genes are TRBV12-3 or TRBV12-4 and TRBJ2-1, with D uncertain. Trimming stripped 1 base from V and 0 bases from J, with 10 bases between. The CDR3 has 16 residues. CDR3 nucleotides: TGTGCCAGCAGTTTAGGCTACCCGAGCTCCTACAATGAGCAGTTCTTC. Amino acids: CASSLGYPSSYNEQFF.

This clonotype was recorded many times. The rearrangement uses TRBV15 and TRBJ2-1; D gene ambiguous. The length of the CDR3 is 14 residues. CDR1 is LNHNV, CDR2 YYDKDF, per germline (reference sequence). The V and J ends lost 7 bases and 0 bases respectively, with 10 bases between them. The CDR3 nucleotides are TGTGCCACCACGACGGGTGTCTCCTACAATGAGCAGTTCTTC. Protein product: CATTTGVSYNEQFF.

Note on this clonotype: Without the conserved terminal phenylalanine or tryptophan, this CDR3 likely stems from a read error. V usage is TRBV28 and J usage is TRBJ1-4, with a tentative D call TRBD1 (5 bases). Between the trimmed V and J ends, which lost 2 bases and 6 bases, there was a span of 10 bases. Germline V gene data show CDR1 as MDHEN and CDR2 as SYDVKM. This CDR3 region has 14 residues. The CDR3 protein is CASSLGGEDEKLFL. The CDR3 DNA reads as TGTGCCAGCAGTTTAGGAGGGGAAGATGAAAAACTGTTTTTA.

In its sample, this clonotype was seen many times. The chain carries TRBV12-3 or TRBV12-4 and TRBJ1-1; D uncertain. The CDR3 length is 13 residues. V shed 3 bases and J shed 4 bases, with 9 bases lying between them. The CDR3 bases are TGTGCCAGCAGTTTTGAGGAAGGCACTGAAGCTTTCTTT. Its translation is CASSFEEGTEAFF.

The chain links TRBV7-9 to TRBJ2-1; tentatively, D is TRBD1 (6 bases). The V end was cut by 5 bases, the J end by 2 bases, with 16 bases between. Germline loops: CDR1 SEHNR, CDR2 FQNEAQ (reference sequence). The CDR3 is made up of 16 amino acids. CDR3 sequence: CASSARGGAPYNEQFF. The CDR3 bases are TGTGCCAGCAGCGCCAGGGGCGGAGCCCCCTACAATGAGCAGTTCTTC. The whole variable domain, remainder taken from reference TRBV7-9 and TRBJ2-1, is DTGVSQNPRHKITKRGQNVTFRCDPISEHNRLYWYRQTLGQGPEFLTYFQNEAQLEKSRLLSDRFSAERPKGSFSTLEIQRTEQGDSAMYLCASSARGGAPYNEQFFGPGTRLTVL.